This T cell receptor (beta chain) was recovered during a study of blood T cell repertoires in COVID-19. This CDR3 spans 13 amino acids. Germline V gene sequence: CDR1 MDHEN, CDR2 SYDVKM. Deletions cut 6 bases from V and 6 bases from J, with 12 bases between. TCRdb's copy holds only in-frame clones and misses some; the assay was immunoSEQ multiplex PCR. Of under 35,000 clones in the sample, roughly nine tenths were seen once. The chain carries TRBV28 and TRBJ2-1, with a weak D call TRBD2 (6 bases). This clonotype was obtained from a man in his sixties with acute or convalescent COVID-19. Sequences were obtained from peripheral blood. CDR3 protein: CASRRLESNEQFF. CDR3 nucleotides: TGTGCCAGCAGGAGACTAGAGTCCAATGAGCAGTTCTTC.